The present entry profiles one TCR beta chain with its context. Trimming pared 8 bases from V and 7 bases from J, leaving 15 bases between. CDR3 size: 12 residues. Germline assignment: CDR1 MDHEN and CDR2 SYDVKM. Clones were sequenced by immunoSEQ multiplex PCR, and TCRdb holds only the in-frame ones, with some missing. The table lists roughly 55,000 clones, about 72% of them singletons. The data were taken from a study of blood T cell repertoires in COVID-19. On the study more broadly: Nucleic acid was either cDNA or gDNA, and it came from T cells, B-cell-depleted T cells, or PBMCs.

The rearrangement uses TRBV28 and TRBJ2-7; tentative D call: TRBD1 (5 bases). This receptor was taken from a man older than 75 with acute or convalescent COVID-19. Sequencing input: peripheral blood. The CDR3 nucleotides are TGTGCCAGCGTGGGTTGGGGCGGAGAGCAGTACTTC. Its protein is CASVGWGGEQYF.